This T cell receptor (beta chain) was retrieved from a study of follicular helper T cells after annual influenza vaccination. The study, taken as a whole, reports: ICOS+CD38+ cTfh clonality tracked population frequency, and its change tracked circulating plasmablast change. Day 7 ICOS+CD38+ clones later appeared mostly in ICOS-CD38- cTfh.

The sample's time point: 2015-2016 season, 7 days after influenza vaccination. No donor had influenza vaccine in the prior 6 months; all lived in the community. Produced via immunoSEQ multiplex PCR; TCRdb's table is partial and in-frame only. The data contain about 2,100 clones, approximately 84% of them singletons. The CDR3 runs 14 residues. V was cut by 5 bases and J by 5 bases, with 16 bases left in between. Germline V lookup: CDR1 SGHTS, CDR2 YDEGEE. With respect to this clone: The target antigen is unknown.

This chain uses TRBV5-8 with TRBJ1-1, with TRBD1 as a possible D gene (6 bases). The sequences come from CXCR5+ CD38- circulating T follicular helper cells from blood, collected 7 days after influenza vaccination. Subset specified: circulating Tfh, non-naive CD4+CXCR5+PD-1+ (ICOS+CD38+ or ICOS-CD38-). The receptor was derived from an adult who received the influenza vaccine. The DNA for the CDR3 is TGTGCCAGCAGTCTTCGAGGGGGGAAGACTGAAGCTTTCTTT. As protein: CASSLRGGKTEAFF. The whole variable domain, filled in from reference TRBV5-8 and TRBJ1-1, reads EAGVTQSPTHLIKTRGQQATLRCSPISGHTSVYWYQQALGLGLQFLLWYDEGEERNRGNFPPRFSGRQFPNYSSELNVNALELEDSALYLCASSLRGGKTEAFFGQGTRLTVV.